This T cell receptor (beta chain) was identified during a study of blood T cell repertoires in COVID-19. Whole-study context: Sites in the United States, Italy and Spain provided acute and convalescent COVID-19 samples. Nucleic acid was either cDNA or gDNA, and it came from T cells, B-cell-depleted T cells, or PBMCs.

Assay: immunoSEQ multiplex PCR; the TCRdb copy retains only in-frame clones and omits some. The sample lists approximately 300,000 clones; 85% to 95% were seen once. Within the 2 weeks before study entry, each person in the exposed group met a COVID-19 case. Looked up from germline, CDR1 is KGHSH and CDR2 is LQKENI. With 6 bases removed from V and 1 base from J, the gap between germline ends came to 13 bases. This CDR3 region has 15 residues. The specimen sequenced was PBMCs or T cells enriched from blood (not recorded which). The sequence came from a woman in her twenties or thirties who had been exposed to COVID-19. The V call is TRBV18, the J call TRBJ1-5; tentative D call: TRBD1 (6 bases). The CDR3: CASSPYQGSNQPQHF. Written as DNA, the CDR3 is TGTGCCAGCTCGCCTTACCAGGGGAGCAATCAGCCCCAGCATTTT.